Included here is one TCR beta chain sequence, with context. Its specificity is not known. The sample comes from a study of cytomegalovirus exposure and HLA in healthy donors. As for the study in general: From 190 million or so T cells, an earlier analysis saw approximately 120 million unique TCR beta sequences. Researchers found that roughly 80% of about 400 genotyped donors fell within the Caucasian-associated ancestry cluster.

The PCR used 60 Vbeta and 13 Jbeta primers. Produced via immunoSEQ multiplex PCR; TCRdb's table is partial and in-frame only. In all, the sample yields approximately 130,000 clones. General study findings and limits: The listing of 150 or so TCR beta chains classed them as cytomegalovirus-associated. Evidence from a later analysis indicated that most CMV-associated TCR beta chains looked HLA-restricted.

Germline values: CDR1 LGHNA, CDR2 YNFKEQ. The CDR3 has 13 residues. The J gene is TRBJ2-5, the V gene TRBV4-2, with D tentatively TRBD2 (5 bases). The J call is in doubt because the DNA end fits TRBJ2-7 better. This sequence originates from a woman aged 55-69 years in good health and CMV-seronegative. The specimen was PBMCs. The CDR3 reads CASRKLGSHEQYF. In nucleotides, the CDR3 is TGTGCCAGCAGAAAGTTAGGGAGTCACGAGCAGTACTTC.